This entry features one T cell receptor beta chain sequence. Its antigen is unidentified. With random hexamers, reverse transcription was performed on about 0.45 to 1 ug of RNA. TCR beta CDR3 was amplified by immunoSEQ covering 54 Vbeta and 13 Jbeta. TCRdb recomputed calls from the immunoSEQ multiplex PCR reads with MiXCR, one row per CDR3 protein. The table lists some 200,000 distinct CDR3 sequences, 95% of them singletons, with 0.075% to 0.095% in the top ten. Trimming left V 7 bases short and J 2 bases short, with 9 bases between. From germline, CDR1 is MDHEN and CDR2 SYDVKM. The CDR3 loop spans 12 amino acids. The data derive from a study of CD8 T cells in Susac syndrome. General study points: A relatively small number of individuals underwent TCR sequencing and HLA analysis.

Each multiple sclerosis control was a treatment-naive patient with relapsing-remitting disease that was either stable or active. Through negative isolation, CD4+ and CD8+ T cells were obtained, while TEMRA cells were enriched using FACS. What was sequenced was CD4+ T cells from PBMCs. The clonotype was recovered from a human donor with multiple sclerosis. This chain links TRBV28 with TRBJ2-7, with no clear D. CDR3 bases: TGTGCCAGCAATCCGGGCCCCTACGAGCAGTACTTC. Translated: CASNPGPYEQYF. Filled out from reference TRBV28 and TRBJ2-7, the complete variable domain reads DVKVTQSSRYLVKRTGEKVFLECVQDMDHENMFWYRQDPGLGLRLIYFSYDVKMKEKGDIPEGYSVSREKKERFSLILESASTNQTSMYLCASNPGPYEQYFGPGTRLTVT.